This is a list of T cell receptor beta chains from one sample in a study of shared clonotypes between healthy human individuals. TCRdb keeps only in-frame clones here, not all; method: immunoSEQ multiplex PCR. The sample has millions of clones, 93% seen once. The specimen was naive CD4+ T cells from PBMCs. The receptor set was obtained from a man younger than 35 in good health. Some clones in this sample may be carry-over from other donors' samples. Each CDR3 is given with its conserved first and last residue. Each record gives: clone size, V gene, J gene, D gene, CDR3 protein, CDR3 DNA. D genes are given only for firm matches. Where a row states a size, it is once, few, many or the class of an expanded clone; other rows omit it.

abundance: -; v_gene: TRBV21-1; j_gene: TRBJ2-6; d_gene: -; CDR3aa: CASSNLDRGRTGANVLTF; CDR3nt: TGTGCCAGCAGCAATTTGGACAGGGGGAGGACTGGGGCCAACGTCCTGACTTTC
abundance: -; v_gene: TRBV6-1; j_gene: TRBJ2-3; d_gene: TRBD1; CDR3aa: CASRDRGFGTDTQYF; CDR3nt: TGTGCCAGCAGAGACAGGGGCTTCGGCACAGATACGCAGTATTTT
abundance: -; v_gene: TRBV9; j_gene: TRBJ1-2; d_gene: TRBD1; CDR3aa: CASSVDYGGQGHTF; CDR3nt: TGTGCCAGCAGCGTAGACTATGGGGGACAGGGGCACACCTTC
abundance: -; v_gene: TRBV6-5; j_gene: TRBJ2-7; d_gene: -; CDR3aa: CASKDSSPYEQYF; CDR3nt: TGTGCCAGCAAGGACAGCTCTCCCTACGAGCAGTACTTC
abundance: -; v_gene: TRBV6-6; j_gene: TRBJ1-4; d_gene: -; CDR3aa: CASSYSGTDEKLFF; CDR3nt: TGTGCCAGCAGTTACTCAGGGACGGATGAAAAACTGTTTTTT
abundance: -; v_gene: TRBV2; j_gene: TRBJ1-1; d_gene: -; CDR3aa: CASTLAIPEGAEAFF; CDR3nt: TGTGCCAGCACCCTCGCGATACCTGAAGGCGCTGAAGCTTTCTTT
abundance: -; v_gene: TRBV11-3; j_gene: TRBJ2-7; d_gene: -; CDR3aa: CASSLEPDTYEQYF; CDR3nt: TGTGCCAGCAGCTTAGAGCCGGACACCTACGAGCAGTACTTC
abundance: once; v_gene: TRBV6-5; j_gene: TRBJ2-6; d_gene: -; CDR3aa: CATTEPGANVLTF; CDR3nt: TGTGCCACCACGGAGCCTGGGGCCAACGTCCTGACTTTC
abundance: few; v_gene: TRBV7-9; j_gene: TRBJ1-5; d_gene: -; CDR3aa: CASSLEGGQPQHF; CDR3nt: TGTGCCAGCAGCTTAGAGGGTGGCCAGCCCCAGCATTTT
abundance: -; v_gene: TRBV7-9; j_gene: TRBJ1-1; d_gene: -; CDR3aa: CASSNIMNTEAFF; CDR3nt: TGTGCCAGCAGCAATATCATGAACACTGAAGCTTTCTTT
abundance: -; v_gene: TRBV5-1; j_gene: TRBJ2-7; d_gene: -; CDR3aa: CASSSRPGIPAEQYF; CDR3nt: TGCGCCAGCAGCTCCCGACCCGGAATCCCAGCCGAGCAGTACTTC
abundance: few; v_gene: TRBV7-9; j_gene: TRBJ1-1; d_gene: -; CDR3aa: CASSLRDFGTEAFF; CDR3nt: TGTGCCAGCAGCTTAAGGGACTTTGGCACTGAAGCTTTCTTT
abundance: -; v_gene: TRBV19; j_gene: TRBJ2-1; d_gene: -; CDR3aa: CASSPLAQPPNEQFF; CDR3nt: TGTGCCAGTAGTCCACTAGCCCAGCCGCCCAATGAGCAGTTCTTC